A single sample is the source of the 2 T cell receptor beta chains below, sequenced in a study of cytomegalovirus exposure and HLA in healthy donors. Primers included in the PCR were 60 Vbeta and 13 Jbeta primers. The assay was immunoSEQ multiplex PCR, and TCRdb's table has in-frame clones only and misses some. This repertoire shows 180,000 or so clones, roughly a tenth found once; its top ten account for 1% to 1.5%. Sequencing used PBMCs. These receptors originate from a woman in her 30s in good health and CMV-seropositive.

Turning to this clone: This specimen includes other DNA sequences encoding the same CDR3. The rearrangement links TRBV19 to TRBJ2-7, with D possibly being TRBD1 (6 bases). Looked up from germline, CDR1 is LNHDA and CDR2 is SQIVND (reference sequence). The V end lost 1 base, the J end lost 0 bases, and 7 bases lay between the germline ends. The CDR3 contains 14 residues. Written as DNA, the CDR3 is TGTGCCAGTAGTATAGGGACAGTCTCCTACGAGCAGTACTTC. Amino acids: CASSIGTVSYEQYF.

The chain recombines TRBV4-2 with TRBJ1-2; 7 bases match TRBD1. Trimming removed 4 bases from V and 5 bases from J; junction bases left unmatched: 10. Germline loops: CDR1 LGHNA, CDR2 YNFKEQ. The CDR3 has 15 amino acids. The CDR3 sequence is CASSPDPDRAYGYTF. DNA of the CDR3: TGTGCCAGCAGCCCGGATCCCGACAGGGCGTATGGCTACACCTTC.